The next 30 T cell receptor beta chains were all read from a single sample in a study of cytomegalovirus exposure and HLA in healthy donors (dated by TCRdb to the late 2010s). The library was built by means of the immunoSEQ multiplex PCR assay. For the multiplex PCR, a mixture combining 60 forward primers for TCR Vbeta segments and 13 reverse primers for TCR Jbeta segments was used. Imported from immuneACCESS, the table was reduced by TCRdb to in-frame sequences with V and J called. These copies leave out some clones; in studies compared against another copy, an unresolved V gene accounts for under half, and the cause of the remainder is not known. The sample data list around 130,000 clones, and around 80% of these were observed just once. Less than 3.5% of the sample comes from the top ten. Input material: PBMCs. These receptors were taken from a man aged 50 to 59 in good health and CMV-seronegative.

The V and J genes are TRBV7-6 and TRBJ1-1; 7 nucleotides line up with TRBD1. The V and J ends lost 5 bases and 0 bases, in that order; junction bases with no gene match: 3. Germline assignment: CDR1 SGHVS and CDR2 FNYEAQ. This CDR3 region has 14 residues. The CDR3 region is CASSAGTVNTEAFF. The CDR3, as DNA: TGTGCCAGCAGCGCCGGGACAGTGAACACTGAAGCTTTCTTT. Looking up the rest from reference TRBV7-6 and TRBJ1-1 gives the full variable domain: GAGVSQSPRYKVTKRGQDVALRCDPISGHVSLYWYRQALGQGPEFLTYFNYEAQQDKSGLPNDRFSAERPEGSISTLTIQRTEQRDSAMYRCASSAGTVNTEAFFGQGTRLTVV.

This clone was picked up one time. This chain connects TRBV5-5 to TRBJ1-1, with 11 bases aligning to TRBD1. V lost 0 bases and J lost 4; bases outside the gene matches: 5. Germline V gene data show CDR1 as SGHKS and CDR2 as YYEKEE (reference sequence). The CDR3 totals 16 residues. CDR3 loop: CASSLGDRGGGTEAFF. In DNA form, the CDR3 reads TGTGCCAGCAGCTTGGGGGACAGGGGGGGTGGCACTGAAGCTTTCTTT.

This chain uses TRBV6-5 with TRBJ2-1; a possible D gene is TRBD2 (6 bases). Per germline, CDR1 MNHEY and CDR2 SVGAGI. The V gene lost 2 bases and the J gene lost 2 bases, with 10 bases spanning the gap. The CDR3 sequence is 15 residues long. This CDR3 reads CASSYSGRPYNEQFF. The CDR3 nucleotides are TGTGCCAGCAGTTACAGCGGGCGACCCTACAATGAGCAGTTCTTC.

The chain is built from TRBV27 and TRBJ2-1; 11 bases are shared with TRBD2. Germline-derived CDR1 and CDR2 are MNHEY and SMNVEV (reference sequence). Trimming cost V 6 bases and J 8 bases; bases outside gene matches: 12. There are 16 residues in the CDR3. CDR3 sequence reads: CASRLRLAGNMYEQFF. The DNA of the CDR3 is TGTGCCAGCAGGTTGAGACTAGCGGGGAATATGTATGAGCAGTTCTTC.

The CDR3 nucleotides read TGTGCCAGCATGGCCACGGAGTGGAACTACTATGGCTACACCTTC. Protein: CASMATEWNYYGYTF. This chain uses TRBV2 with TRBJ1-2; D unclear. Per germline, CDR1 SNHLY and CDR2 FYNNEI. The CDR3 sequence is 15 residues long. Trimming took off 7 bases at V and 3 bases at J, with 18 bases between the two ends.

This clone has only one observation. The chain carries TRBV6-5 and TRBJ1-2; 8 bases map to TRBD1. Looked up from germline, CDR1 is MNHEY and CDR2 is SVGAGI. The CDR3 has 15 amino acids. V gave up 5 bases and J gave up 1 base; unmatched junction bases: 6. The CDR3 DNA reads as TGTGCCAGCAGTCGACACGGACAGGGTAACTATGGCTACACCTTC. It codes for CASSRHGQGNYGYTF.

DNA of the CDR3: TGTGCCAGTAGTGTACGACAGAACACTGAAGCTTTCTTT. Translated: CASSVRQNTEAFF. The chain couples TRBV19 to TRBJ1-1; D remains ambiguous. CDR3 length: 13 amino acids. Germline V CDR1 and CDR2: LNHDA, SQIVND (reference sequence). The V gene lost 5 bases and the J gene lost 1 base, with 8 bases spanning the gap.

CDR3 sequence reads: CASSSNSDTQYF. The CDR3 bases are TGTGCCAGCAGTTCCAACTCAGATACGCAGTATTTT. The gene calls are TRBV7-3 and TRBJ2-3; D gene unclear. The V gene lost 6 bases and the J gene lost 4 bases, with 8 bases spanning the gap. Germline CDR1 and CDR2: SGHTA and FQGTGA. The CDR3 runs 12 residues. Supplemented by reference TRBV7-3 and TRBJ2-3, the full variable domain reads GAGVSQTPSNKVTEKGKYVELRCDPISGHTALYWYRQSLGQGPEFLIYFQGTGAADDSGLPNDRFFAVRPEGSVSTLKIQRTERGDSAVYLCASSSNSDTQYFGPGTRLTVL.

This chain links TRBV6-5 with TRBJ1-2, with D possibly matching TRBD1 (6 bases). Germline V lookup: CDR1 MNHEY, CDR2 SVGAGI. V shed 5 bases and J shed 2 bases, with 9 bases lying between them. This CDR3 region has 13 residues. The CDR3 DNA reads as TGTGCCAGCAGTCCCACAGGGAACTATGGCTACACCTTC. It yields the protein CASSPTGNYGYTF.

CDR3: CASSLGGTGGYGYTF. DNA of the CDR3: TGCGCCAGCAGCTTGGGAGGGACAGGAGGCTATGGCTACACCTTC. J is TRBJ1-2 and V is TRBV5-1, with 8 nucleotides matching TRBD1. The CDR3 loop spans 15 amino acids. The junction had 5 bases not matched to a gene; V was cut back by 0 bases and J by 4 bases. Per germline, CDR1 SGHRS and CDR2 YFSETQ.

V and J are TRBV6-1 and TRBJ2-3; TRBD2 matches at 9 bases. Germline CDR1 MNHNS, CDR2 SASEGT. The CDR3 contains 14 residues. Unmatched junction bases numbered 6, after V lost 6 bases and J lost 5 bases. The CDR3 spells CASRASGDVDTQYF. As DNA, the CDR3 is TGTGCCAGCAGGGCTAGCGGGGATGTAGATACGCAGTATTTT.

This sequence joins TRBV2 and TRBJ2-3; 7 bases are shared with TRBD2. The V segment lost 6 bases and the J segment 2 bases; nucleotides outside the gene matches: 11. Germline V gene data show CDR1 as SNHLY and CDR2 as FYNNEI. CDR3 length: 16 residues. CDR3 loop: CASSLPGAGVTDTQYF. The CDR3 coding sequence is TGTGCCAGCAGCCTCCCCGGGGCGGGGGTCACAGATACGCAGTATTTT.

The chain links TRBV6-4 to TRBJ2-7; 8 nucleotides line up with TRBD1. J lost 2 bases, V lost 5 bases, and 5 bases had no gene match. This CDR3 spans 14 amino acids. Germline-derived CDR1 and CDR2 are MRHNA and SNTAGT. CDR3: CASSQGALPYEQYF. CDR3 coding DNA: TGTGCCAGCAGTCAGGGGGCCCTTCCCTACGAGCAGTACTTC.

The chain employs TRBV15 and TRBJ1-5; 8 positions match TRBD1. J gave up 4 bases and V 4 bases, and 3 bases lay outside the gene matches. Germline values: CDR1 LNHNV, CDR2 YYDKDF (reference sequence). The CDR3 is 14 amino acids. CDR3: CATSNRQGNQPQHF. CDR3 nucleotide sequence: TGTGCCACCAGCAACCGACAGGGGAATCAGCCCCAGCATTTT.

The J gene is TRBJ1-5, the V gene TRBV4-1, with TRBD1 identical over 7 bases. CDR1 and CDR2 from the germline V gene are MGHRA and YSYEKL. The J segment lost 8 bases and the V segment lost 4 bases, leaving 17 bases of the junction unmatched. The CDR3 is made up of 17 amino acids. The CDR3 DNA is TGCGCCAGCAGCCCTGTGGACAGGCCAAGCAAGGGTGAGCCCCAGCATTTT. Residues: CASSPVDRPSKGEPQHF.

The rearrangement joins TRBV4-1 to TRBJ1-5, with TRBD1 identical over 8 bases. Trimming took 0 bases from V and 3 from J; bases not matched to a gene: 4. In germline, CDR1 is MGHRA, CDR2 YSYEKL. CDR3 size: 16 residues. CDR3 loop: CASSQEGTGLNQPQHF. The CDR3 bases are TGCGCCAGCAGCCAAGAAGGGACAGGACTCAATCAGCCCCAGCATTTT.

This chain joins TRBV6-8 and TRBJ1-5; D might be TRBD1 (5 bases). This CDR3 region has 14 residues. The germline V and J ends were trimmed by 5 bases and 5 bases, with 13 bases remaining between them. From germline, CDR1 is MNHGY and CDR2 SAAAGT. Here the CDR3 DNA reads TGTGCCAGCAGTAACATACAGGTCTATCAGCCCCAGCATTTT. Translated: CASSNIQVYQPQHF.

This chain links TRBV5-1 with TRBJ2-6; possible D gene TRBD2, 6 bases. The V end lost 5 bases, the J end lost 2 bases, and 11 bases lay between the germline ends. This CDR3 is 15 amino acids long. Germline CDR1 SGHRS, CDR2 YFSETQ. This CDR3 is CASSTSGAGANVLTF. Here the CDR3 DNA reads TGCGCCAGCAGTACCTCGGGGGCTGGGGCCAACGTCCTGACTTTC.

About this clone itself: This specimen includes other DNA sequences encoding the same CDR3. The J gene is TRBJ2-5, the V gene TRBV5-1; 8 bases line up with TRBD1. The length of the CDR3 is 14 residues. Germline V gene data show CDR1 as SGHRS and CDR2 as YFSETQ. J was trimmed by 2 bases and V by 2 bases; bases with no gene match: 2. CDR3 nucleotide sequence: TGCGCCAGCAGCTTAGGACAGGGACAAGAGACCCAGTACTTC. As protein: CASSLGQGQETQYF.

The genes are TRBV2 and TRBJ1-1, with D hard to call. CDR1 is SNHLY, CDR2 FYNNEI, per germline. The CDR3 has 13 amino acids. Trimming stripped 8 bases from V and 0 bases from J, with 10 bases between. The CDR3 nucleotides read TGTGCCAGCCGAGGAGAGGTGAACACTGAAGCTTTCTTT. It translates to CASRGEVNTEAFF.

The chain joins TRBV30 to TRBJ1-2, with 7 bases identical to TRBD1. From germline, CDR1 is GTSNPN and CDR2 SVGIG (reference sequence). The CDR3 is 15 residues long. V shed 3 bases and J 2 bases; nucleotides not matched to a gene: 9. The CDR3 protein is CAWRPRGQANYGYTF. The DNA of the CDR3 is TGTGCCTGGAGGCCGAGGGGGCAGGCGAACTATGGCTACACCTTC.

This chain links TRBV30 with TRBJ1-1; maybe TRBD1 (6 bases). From germline, CDR1 is GTSNPN and CDR2 SVGIG (reference sequence). V dropped 5 bases and J dropped 4 bases, with 11 bases sitting between them. The CDR3 loop spans 12 amino acids. The CDR3 DNA is TGTGCCTGGGACAGGAGAGGCACTGAAGCTTTCTTT. Encoded protein: CAWDRRGTEAFF.

The chain uses TRBV7-3 and TRBJ2-7; 7 nucleotides line up with TRBD1. CDR3 length equals 15 residues. Germline CDR1 and CDR2: SGHTA and FQGTGA. The V and J ends lost 5 bases and 0 bases, in that order; junction bases with no gene match: 7. The CDR3 sequence is CASSLYRGSSYEQYF. Here the CDR3 DNA reads TGTGCCAGCAGCCTCTACAGGGGTTCCTCCTACGAGCAGTACTTC.

The chain carries TRBV7-3 and TRBJ2-1; TRBD2 agrees at 15 bases. Per germline, CDR1 SGHTA and CDR2 FQGTGA. With 4 bases clipped from V and 9 bases from J, the junction kept 7 bases outside the gene matches. The CDR3 covers 16 residues. CDR3 nucleotides: TGTGCCAGCAGCTACGGGACTAGCGGGGGGCCGGGTGAGCAGTTCTTC. It specifies CASSYGTSGGPGEQFF.

The chain is built from TRBV5-1 and TRBJ2-1, with a weak D call TRBD2 (5 bases). The CDR3 has 13 residues. Germline-derived CDR1 and CDR2 are SGHRS and YFSETQ. The V and J ends lost 3 bases and 7 bases respectively, with 11 bases between them. Written as DNA, the CDR3 is TGCGCCAGCAGCTCACTAGGGCTGAATGAGCAGTTCTTC. Its translation: CASSSLGLNEQFF.

The chain employs TRBV6-5 and TRBJ2-1; 9 bases map to TRBD2. With 4 bases clipped from V and 15 bases from J, the junction kept 16 bases outside the gene matches. CDR3 size: 15 residues. Looked up from germline, CDR1 is MNHEY and CDR2 is SVGAGI. CDR3 region: CASSSSSAAGGRRFF. Written as DNA, the CDR3 is TGTGCCAGCAGTTCATCTTCCGCGGCGGGAGGGCGCAGGTTCTTC.

This chain uses TRBV9 with TRBJ1-1; D gene unclear. CDR1 is SGDLS and CDR2 is YYNGEE in the germline V gene. V was pared by 0 bases and J by 1 base, with 7 bases between. The CDR3 contains 14 residues. CDR3 in DNA: TGTGCCAGCAGCGTAGAAGCCACGAACACTGAAGCTTTCTTT. Encoded protein: CASSVEATNTEAFF.

V is TRBV13 and J is TRBJ1-1; 7 positions match TRBD1. The CDR3 runs to 15 residues. Looked up from germline, CDR1 is PRHDT and CDR2 is FYEKMQ (reference sequence). V lost 1 base to trimming and J lost 0 bases; unmatched junction nucleotides: 2. The CDR3 bases are TGTGCCAGCAGCTTAGAACAGGGGATGAACACTGAAGCTTTCTTT. It codes for CASSLEQGMNTEAFF. Full variable domain (missing parts from reference TRBV13 and TRBJ1-1): AAGVIQSPRHLIKEKRETATLKCYPIPRHDTVYWYQQGPGQDPQFLISFYEKMQSDKGSIPDRFSAQQFSDYHSELNMSSLELGDSALYFCASSLEQGMNTEAFFGQGTRLTVV.

V gene TRBV6-6 combines with J gene TRBJ1-2, with 8 bases lining up with TRBD1. The germline CDR1 and CDR2 sequences are MNHNY and SVGAGI (reference sequence). The CDR3 has 14 amino acids. V trimming: 5 bases; J trimming: 4 bases; junction bases outside the gene matches: 6. The CDR3 DNA follows: TGTGCCAGCAGTCAGGGGGCTAACAGCTATGGCTACACCTTC. Its protein is CASSQGANSYGYTF.

The chain links TRBV5-4 to TRBJ2-7; no firm D call. Germline CDR1 is SGHNT and CDR2 is YYREEE (reference sequence). The CDR3 runs to 13 residues. Deletions cut 2 bases from V and 0 bases from J, with 6 bases between. CDR3 in DNA: TGTGCCAGCAGCTTATGGCTCTCCTACGAGCAGTACTTC. This gives the protein CASSLWLSYEQYF.